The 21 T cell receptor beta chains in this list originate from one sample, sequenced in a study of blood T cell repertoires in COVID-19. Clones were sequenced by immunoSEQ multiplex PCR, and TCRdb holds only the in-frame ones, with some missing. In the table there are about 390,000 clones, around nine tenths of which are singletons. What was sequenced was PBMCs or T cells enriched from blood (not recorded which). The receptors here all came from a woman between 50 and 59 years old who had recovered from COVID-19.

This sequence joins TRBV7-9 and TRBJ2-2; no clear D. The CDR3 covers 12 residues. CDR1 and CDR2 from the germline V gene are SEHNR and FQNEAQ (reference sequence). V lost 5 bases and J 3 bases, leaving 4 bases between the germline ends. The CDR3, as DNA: TGTGCCAGCAGCACATACACCGGGGAGCTGTTTTTT. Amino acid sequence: CASSTYTGELFF.

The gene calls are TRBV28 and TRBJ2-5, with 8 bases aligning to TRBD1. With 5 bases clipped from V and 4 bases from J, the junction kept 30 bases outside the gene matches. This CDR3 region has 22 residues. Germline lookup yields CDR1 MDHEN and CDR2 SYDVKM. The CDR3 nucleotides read TGTGCCAGCAGTCTCTGGGGAGTGAGCAGGGGGCTACTACTACCCCTGGGAGAGACCCAGTACTTC. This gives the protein CASSLWGVSRGLLLPLGETQYF.

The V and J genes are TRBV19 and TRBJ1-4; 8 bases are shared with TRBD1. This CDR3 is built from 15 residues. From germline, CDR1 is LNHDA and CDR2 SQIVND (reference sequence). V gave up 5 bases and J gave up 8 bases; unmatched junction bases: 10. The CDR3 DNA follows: TGTGCCAGTAGTCCCGGACAGGGTCGGGGGGAAAAACTGTTTTTT. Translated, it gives CASSPGQGRGEKLFF. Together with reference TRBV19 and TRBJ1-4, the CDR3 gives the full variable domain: DGGITQSPKYLFRKEGQNVTLSCEQNLNHDAMYWYRQDPGQGLRLIYYSQIVNDFQKGDIAEGYSVSREKKESFPLTVTSAQKNPTAFYLCASSPGQGRGEKLFFGSGTQLSVL.

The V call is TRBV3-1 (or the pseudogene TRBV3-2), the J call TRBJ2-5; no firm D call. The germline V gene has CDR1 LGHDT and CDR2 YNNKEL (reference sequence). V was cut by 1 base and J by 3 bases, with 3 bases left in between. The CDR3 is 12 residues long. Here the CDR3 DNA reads TGTGCCAGCAGCCAAGTAAAAGAGACCCAGTACTTC. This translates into CASSQVKETQYF.

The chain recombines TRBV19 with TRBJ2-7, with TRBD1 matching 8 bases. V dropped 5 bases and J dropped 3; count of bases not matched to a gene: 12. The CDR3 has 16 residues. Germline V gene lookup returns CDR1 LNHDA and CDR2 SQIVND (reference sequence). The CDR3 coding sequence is TGTGCCAGTAGTCATCTTCGACAGGGGAAGAGCTACGAGCAGTACTTC. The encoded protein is CASSHLRQGKSYEQYF.

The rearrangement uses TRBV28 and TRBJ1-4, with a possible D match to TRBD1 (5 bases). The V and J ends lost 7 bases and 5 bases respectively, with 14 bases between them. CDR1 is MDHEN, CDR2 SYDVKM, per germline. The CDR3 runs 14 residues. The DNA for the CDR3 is TGTGCCAGCAACACCAGGGCTCTGAATGAAAAACTGTTTTTT. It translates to CASNTRALNEKLFF.

CDR3 protein: CASSLDSGGAGSYNEQFF. In nucleotides, the CDR3 is TGTGCCAGCAGCTTAGATAGCGGGGGGGCGGGCTCCTACAATGAGCAGTTCTTC. V gene TRBV11-3 combines with J gene TRBJ2-1; the match to TRBD2 covers 11 bases. V lost 0 bases, J lost 0 bases, and 4 bases stayed unmatched. Per germline, CDR1 SGHNT and CDR2 YENEEA. This CDR3 comprises 18 residues.

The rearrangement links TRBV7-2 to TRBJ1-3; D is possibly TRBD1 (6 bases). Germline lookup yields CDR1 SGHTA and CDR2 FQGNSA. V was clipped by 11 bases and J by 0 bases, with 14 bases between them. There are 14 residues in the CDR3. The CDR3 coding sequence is TGTGCCGCGGACGGGGGGCCCTCTGGAAACACCATATATTTT. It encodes CAADGGPSGNTIYF.

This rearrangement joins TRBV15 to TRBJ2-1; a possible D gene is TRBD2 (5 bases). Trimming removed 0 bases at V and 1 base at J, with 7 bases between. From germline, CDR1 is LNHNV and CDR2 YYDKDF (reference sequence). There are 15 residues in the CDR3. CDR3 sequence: CATSRDRGSYNEQFF. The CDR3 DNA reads TGTGCCACCAGCAGAGATCGGGGTTCCTACAATGAGCAGTTCTTC.

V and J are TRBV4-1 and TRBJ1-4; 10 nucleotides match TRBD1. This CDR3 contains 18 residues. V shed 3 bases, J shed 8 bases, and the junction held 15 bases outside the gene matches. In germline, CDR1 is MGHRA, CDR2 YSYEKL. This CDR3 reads CASSHVGQGVSGTEKLFF. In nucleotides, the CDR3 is TGCGCCAGCAGCCACGTAGGACAGGGGGTTTCGGGTACGGAAAAACTGTTTTTT.

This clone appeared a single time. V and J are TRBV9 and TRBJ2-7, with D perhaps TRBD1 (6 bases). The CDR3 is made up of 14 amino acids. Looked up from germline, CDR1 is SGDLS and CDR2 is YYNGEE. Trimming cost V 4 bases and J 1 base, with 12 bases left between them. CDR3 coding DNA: TGTGCCAGCAGCTTCTCAGGGGATTCCTACGAGCAGTACTTC. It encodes CASSFSGDSYEQYF.

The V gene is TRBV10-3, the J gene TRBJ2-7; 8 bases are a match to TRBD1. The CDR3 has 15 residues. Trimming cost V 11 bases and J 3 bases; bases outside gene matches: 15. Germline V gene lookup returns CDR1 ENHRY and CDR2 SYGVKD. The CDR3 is CAAATSGQGLYEQYF. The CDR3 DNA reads TGTGCCGCCGCTACCTCCGGACAGGGACTCTACGAGCAGTACTTC.

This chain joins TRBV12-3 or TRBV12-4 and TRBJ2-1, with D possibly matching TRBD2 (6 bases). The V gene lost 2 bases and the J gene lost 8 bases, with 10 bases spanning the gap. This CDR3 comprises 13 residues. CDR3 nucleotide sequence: TGTGCCAGCAGTTTACTGCGGGGACATGAGCAGTTCTTC. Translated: CASSLLRGHEQFF.

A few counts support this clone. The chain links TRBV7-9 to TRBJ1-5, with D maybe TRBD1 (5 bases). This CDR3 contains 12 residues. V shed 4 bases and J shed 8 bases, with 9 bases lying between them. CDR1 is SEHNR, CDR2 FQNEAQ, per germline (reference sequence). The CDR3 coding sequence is TGTGCCAGCAGCTCGGGGGGGGAGCCCCAGCATTTT. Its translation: CASSSGGEPQHF.

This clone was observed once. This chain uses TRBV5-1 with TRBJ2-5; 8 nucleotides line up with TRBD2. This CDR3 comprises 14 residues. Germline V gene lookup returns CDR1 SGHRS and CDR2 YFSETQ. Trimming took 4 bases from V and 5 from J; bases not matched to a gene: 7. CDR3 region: CASSAGGAWETQYF. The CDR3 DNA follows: TGCGCCAGCAGCGCCGGGGGGGCTTGGGAGACCCAGTACTTC. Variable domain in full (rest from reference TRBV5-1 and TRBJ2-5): KAGVTQTPRYLIKTRGQQVTLSCSPISGHRSVSWYQQTPGQGLQFLFEYFSETQRNKGNFPGRFSGRQFSNSRSEMNVSTLELGDSALYLCASSAGGAWETQYFGPGTRLLVL.

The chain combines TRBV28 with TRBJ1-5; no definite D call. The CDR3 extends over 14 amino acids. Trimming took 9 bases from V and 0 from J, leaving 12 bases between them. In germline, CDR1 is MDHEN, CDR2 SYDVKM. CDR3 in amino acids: CASKLINSNQPQHF. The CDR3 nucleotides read TGTGCCAGTAAATTAATTAATAGCAATCAGCCCCAGCATTTT.

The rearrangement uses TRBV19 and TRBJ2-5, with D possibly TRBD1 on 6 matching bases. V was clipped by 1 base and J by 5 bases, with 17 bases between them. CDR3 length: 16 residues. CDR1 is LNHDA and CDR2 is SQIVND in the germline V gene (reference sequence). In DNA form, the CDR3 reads TGTGCCAGTAGTATAGTGACCACAGGGTTCGGGGAGACCCAGTACTTC. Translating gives CASSIVTTGFGETQYF.

The CDR3, as DNA: TGTGCCAGCAGCCGCTTTGCCGGGACACCACCCTACGAGCAGTACTTC. Amino acids: CASSRFAGTPPYEQYF. The chain couples TRBV3-1 (or the pseudogene TRBV3-2) to TRBJ2-7; TRBD1 is a possible D gene (6 bases). The CDR3 consists of 16 residues. Trimming took 4 bases from V and 2 from J, leaving 18 bases between them. From germline, CDR1 is LGHDT and CDR2 YNNKEL (reference sequence).

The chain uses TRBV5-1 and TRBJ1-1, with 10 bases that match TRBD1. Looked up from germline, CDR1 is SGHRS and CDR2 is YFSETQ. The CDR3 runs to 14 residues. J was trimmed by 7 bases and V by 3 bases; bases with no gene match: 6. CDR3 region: CASSYSTGGYEAFF. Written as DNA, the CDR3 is TGCGCCAGCAGCTATTCGACAGGGGGCTATGAAGCTTTCTTT.

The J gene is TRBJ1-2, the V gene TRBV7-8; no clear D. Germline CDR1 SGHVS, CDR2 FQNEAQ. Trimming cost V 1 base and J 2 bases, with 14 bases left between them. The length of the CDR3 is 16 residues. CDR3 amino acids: CASSLVSGPINYGYTF. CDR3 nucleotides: TGTGCCAGCAGCTTAGTTTCAGGCCCTATAAACTATGGCTACACCTTC.

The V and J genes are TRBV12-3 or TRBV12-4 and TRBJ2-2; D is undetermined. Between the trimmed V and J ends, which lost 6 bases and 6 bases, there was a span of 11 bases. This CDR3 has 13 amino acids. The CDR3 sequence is CASRITVAGELFF. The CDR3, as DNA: TGTGCCAGCAGAATAACGGTGGCCGGGGAGCTGTTTTTT.